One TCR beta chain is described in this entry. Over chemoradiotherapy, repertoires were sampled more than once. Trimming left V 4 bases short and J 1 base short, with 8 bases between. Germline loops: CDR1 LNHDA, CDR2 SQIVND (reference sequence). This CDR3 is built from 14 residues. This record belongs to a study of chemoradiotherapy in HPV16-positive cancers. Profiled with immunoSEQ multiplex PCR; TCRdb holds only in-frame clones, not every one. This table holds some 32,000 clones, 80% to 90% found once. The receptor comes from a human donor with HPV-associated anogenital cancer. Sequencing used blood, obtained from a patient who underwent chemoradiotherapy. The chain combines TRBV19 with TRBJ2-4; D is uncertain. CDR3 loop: CASSTPEAKNIQYF. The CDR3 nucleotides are TGTGCCAGTAGTACCCCGGAGGCCAAAAACATTCAGTACTTC.